Included here is one T cell receptor beta chain sequence, with context. No antigen is known for it. No much larger clone is present one base from it, and per-base qualities are unavailable. This sample stems from a study of cytomegalovirus exposure and HLA in healthy donors (dated by TCRdb to about 2017). Context from the whole study: An earlier analysis of 587 of the donors reported 276 Gb of sequence data and roughly 120 million unique TCR beta sequences obtained from around 170 million T cells. To predict cytomegalovirus infection status, the study brought together high-throughput TCR immunosequencing, statistical association of individual TCRs with disease status, and machine learning. Using immunosequencing, the study profiled T cell repertoires from 500 to 800 subjects and related those repertoires to cytomegalovirus serostatus. Both class I and class II loci were covered by HLA typing, at four-digit resolution. The aim of the study was to test whether cataloging public T cell receptors could identify signatures of past pathogen exposure. To decide whether each TCR beta V gene segment behaved as functional or pseudogenic, an earlier analysis of some 570 of the donors relied on high-throughput TCR beta sequencing. A later genetic analysis used genome-wide SNP genotypes for about three fifths of the roughly 700 donors, treating that subset as a discovery cohort. Alongside the repertoire data, information on donor age, sex, ethnicity and CMV serostatus was compiled. Typing coverage varied by locus: about 620-640 donors for A, B, C, DRB1 and DQB1; about 520 for DQA1; more than 600 for DPA1; 400 to 480 for DPB1. The later analysis used no new phenotypic data to find candidate immune exposures, relying instead on TCR beta sequences and their occurrence across donors. Every discovery cohort repertoire had been produced on one sequencing platform. Of the 398 genotyped donors, 70% to 90% were placed in the genetic ancestry cluster associated with self-reported Caucasian donors. Because of strong linkage in the cohort, five DR-DQ haplotypes were treated as single units for association and clustering. An early release covering 500 to 750 HLA-typed donors comprised roughly 300 gigabases of sequencing data and tens of millions of unique TCR sequences. A later analysis re-analyzed previously published TCR beta repertoires from 660 or so donors and added high-resolution HLA genotyping to study TCR occurrence patterns. On average, roughly 200,000 unique TCR beta nucleotide sequences were sequenced per donor among some 420 genotyped donors of the cohort, with 15% to 20% of those sequences being non-productive. Along with the roughly 670-subject first cohort, a separate validation cohort of around 110 different subjects was used. Study-wide findings and limitations: In a later analysis, the rate of TCR association differed among HLA loci, with DRB1 alleles having the most associated TCRs and HLA-C alleles having the fewest. Specific HLA alleles were associated with 15,000 to 20,000 TCR beta sequences at a false discovery rate of 0.05 in a later analysis. The presence/absence analyses assumed that sequencing depth was roughly uniform across donors, and that assumption may not be true. Immune exposure information for the cohort was limited to CMV serostatus. A few of the identified cytomegalovirus-associated TCR beta chains were confirmed in vitro to be specific for cytomegalovirus antigens. Because counts were too low, approximately 18 rarely observed V segments, including chromosome 9 orphons, were excluded from the earlier analysis of a few hundred of the donors. In this cohort, only TCR beta chains were sequenced, and detectable features were limited by the absence of alpha or paired-chain data. In an earlier analysis of 587 of the donors, most TCR beta V segments were observed in productive rearrangements about 90% or about 30% of the time, broadly matching IMGT annotations. In a later analysis, several top co-occurrence clusters were reported to appear linked to parvovirus B19, influenza, CMV and Epstein-Barr virus. The sequencing pipeline was judged likely to have produced a cluster of highly shared sequence variants as a technical artifact. A further reported finding was that TCR beta sequences accurately predicted the HLA-A and HLA-B alleles for most subjects in the first cohort. Because HLA typing was unavailable for some donors at each locus, only the typed subset was used in association tests. In a later analysis, HLA-associated TCR beta chains showed more clonal expansion and lower generation probabilities than non-associated chains that were equally common. In a later genetic analysis, a missense DCLRE1C variant was associated with V-gene and J-gene trimming of TCR beta chains, and the association was replicated in an independent cohort. A later genetic analysis reported fewer N-insertions in productive TCRs among donors in an Asian-associated ancestry cluster than the roughly 720-donor mean. Strong co-occurrence of HLA alleles, especially DR and DQ, made assigning TCR associations to individual alleles difficult. The authors suggested that the approach could potentially be extended to other disease states and immunological phenotypes. The 87-base-pair reads could not distinguish some IMGT-functional V segments, including TRBV6-2 and TRBV6-3, so those segments were excluded. The classifier was reported to diagnose cytomegalovirus status with high specificity and sensitivity in both the original and validation cohorts. The study listed 150 to 200 TCR beta chains as associated with cytomegalovirus. Most TCR sequences were seen in very few donors, while some public TCRs were found in many individuals. Correlated functional status among segregating V segments might reflect linkage disequilibrium, but an unknown experimental factor could not be ruled out. Most CMV-associated TCR beta chains appeared to be HLA-restricted in a later analysis, and the HLA associations seemed to be driven largely by CMV exposure.

The cohort was made up of around 720 healthy bone marrow donors. At the time of sampling, all cohort members were nominally healthy, though unrecorded immune exposures were likely present. The donor tested CMV seronegative, placing the donor among the roughly 340 seronegative members of the cohort. A peripheral blood sample was collected from each donor, and TCR beta sequencing was performed on peripheral blood mononuclear cells. Genomic DNA was extracted from the blood cell samples with the Qiagen DNeasy Blood Extraction Kit. The V end gives up 4 bases and the J end 2 bases, leaving 6 bases in the junction not matched to a gene. There are 16 amino acids in the CDR3, from cysteine to phenylalanine inclusive. Only CDR3 DNA is held: 48 bases, read in frame from base 1. CDR1 MNHEY and CDR2 SVGAGI were looked up in the germline V gene. The library relied on the immunoSEQ multiplex PCR assay. The multiplex PCR relied on a mix of 60 forward primers for TCR Vbeta segments and 13 reverse primers for TCR Jbeta segments. A multiplex PCR assay on genomic DNA amplified the CDR3 region of rearranged TCR beta genes. The Illumina HiSeq System was used to sequence the amplified TCR beta libraries as 87-base-pair reads. Concerning the study's data processing: A later analysis tallied roughly 78 million unique TCR beta chains across the 666 repertoires, and some 10 million of those chains were shared by two or more donors. To remove PCR and sequencing errors, raw reads were error-corrected and collapsed into unique sequences using a nearest-neighbor algorithm that merged closely related sequences. CDR3 sequences were aligned to IMGT reference sequences to assign V, D and J gene segments. Each retained sequence needed at least a six-nucleotide match to both a V gene segment and a J gene segment. A rearrangement was called productive if the CDR3 had no stop codons and remained in frame with V and J, and every other rearrangement was called non-productive. CDR3 was defined according to IMGT convention as the region running from the second conserved V-encoded cysteine to the conserved J-encoded phenylalanine. The earlier analysis of some 580 of the donors excluded any sequence lacking an unambiguous match to a single V gene segment. In an earlier analysis of several hundred of the donors, V segments were called functional above 56.7% productive rearrangements and were called segregating when the between-donor standard deviation exceeded 5%. A statistical classification framework was built to diagnose cytomegalovirus status from the catalog of TCR beta chain sequences. In a later analysis, V and J genes were assigned by comparing TCR nucleotide sequences against IMGT/GENE-DB human TR gene sequences. A later analysis assigned CDR3 sequences and most-parsimonious VDJ recombination scenarios with the TCRdist pipeline. In a later analysis, each TCR beta chain was defined by its CDR3 amino acid sequence together with its V-gene family, and reads without a unique V-gene family were excluded. To address suspected cross-contamination and a sequencing artifact, a later analysis removed over 500 highly shared, low-generation-probability nucleotide sequences. In a later analysis, a clonal expansion index was calculated for each public chain from normalized within-repertoire ranks of inferred template counts. A later analysis computed generation probabilities with a VDJ recombination model fitted to out-of-frame rearrangements, and checked the results against IGoR. In a later analysis, TCR-TCR, TCR-HLA and TCR-CMV co-occurrence was scored with hypergeometric tests, and a repertoire-size bias correction was applied to TCR pairs. False discovery rates were estimated in a later analysis by permuting HLA or CMV assignments 20 times. In a later analysis, co-occurring TCRs were grouped using DBSCAN, and TCRdist sequence similarity was added for clustering within HLA-allele-positive subsets. For co-occurrence clustering, repertoires with fewer than 30,000 or more than 120,000 public chains were excluded, along with five repertoires with anomalous nucleotide sharing. As stored in TCRdb, this immuneACCESS dataset retains in-frame rearrangements with V and J assigned. A fraction of the clones does not appear; measured against another copy, unresolved V genes explain less than half of the discrepancy, and the remainder lacks a known reason. V and J calls and clone size are copied from that table; D and trimming were computed from the DNA. Counted in this sample were about 98,000 clones; about 70% of them appeared once. The ten most abundant clones make up 0.95% to 1.5% of the sample.

The chain is made from TRBV6-5 and TRBJ2-3; 10 bases in the junction line up with TRBD1. The clonotype comes from a female donor in good health and CMV-seronegative. Sequencing was carried out using PBMCs. The DNA is TGTGCCAGCAGTTTGGACAGGGGGACCCTCACAGATACGCAGTATTTT. Its coded protein is CASSLDRGTLTDTQYF.